Presented here are 25 T cell receptor beta chains from one specimen sequenced in a study of blood T cells in healthy people across ages. Together with a sample-barcoded 5' primer, a J-beta primer mix was included in a second PCR lasting about 6 to 11 cycles. TCRdb re-called the 5' RACE reads with MiXCR, one entry per CDR3 protein. The sample records about 590,000 distinct CDR3 sequences, roughly 31% being singletons. Sequencing was carried out using blood. All receptors derive from a woman at least 80 years old in good health.

This chain connects TRBV2 to TRBJ1-2, with 9 nucleotides matching TRBD1. Germline loops: CDR1 SNHLY, CDR2 FYNNEI. V shed 7 bases and J 7 bases; nucleotides not matched to a gene: 10. The CDR3 length is 14 residues. CDR3 DNA: TGTGCCAGCAATACCGGGACAGGGAATCTTGGCTACACCTTC. Translating gives CASNTGTGNLGYTF.

This clonotype was counted at least ten times. The CDR3, as DNA: TGTGCCAGCAGCCCCCGACAGGGGATCGGGACCCAGTACTTC. It codes for CASSPRQGIGTQYF. The chain couples TRBV7-2 to TRBJ2-5, with TRBD1 matching 8 bases. The CDR3 covers 14 residues. Losses at the gene ends were 5 bases for V and 7 bases for J; bases not matched to a gene: 9. From germline, CDR1 is SGHTA and CDR2 FQGNSA.

This rearrangement joins TRBV12-3 or TRBV12-4 to TRBJ1-1; a weak D match, TRBD1 (5 bases). This CDR3 comprises 14 residues. V dropped 3 bases and J dropped 1 base, with 9 bases sitting between them. CDR3 loop: CASSFRGWNTEAFF. The CDR3 DNA follows: TGTGCCAGCAGTTTTAGGGGTTGGAACACTGAAGCTTTCTTT.

This clonotype was counted many times. The rearrangement links TRBV20-1 to TRBJ1-6; tentatively, D is TRBD1 (6 bases). The CDR3 covers 16 residues. Trimming pared 5 bases from V and 0 bases from J, leaving 14 bases between. Per germline, CDR1 DFQATT and CDR2 SNEGSKA (reference sequence). DNA for the CDR3: TGCAGTGCTCCTCAAACAGGGAGCTCCTATAATTCACCCCTCCACTTT. It yields the protein CSAPQTGSSYNSPLHF.

The chain has TRBV6-2 or TRBV6-3 and TRBJ2-1, with 12 bases fitting TRBD2. The CDR3 totals 18 residues. Per the germline V gene, CDR1 is MNHEY and CDR2 is SVGEGT. V lost 6 bases and J lost 5; bases outside the gene matches: 14. The CDR3 DNA follows: TGTGCCAGCAGCCACCTCCTGACTAGCGGGAGAGATGACAATGAGCAGTTCTTC. Translating it yields CASSHLLTSGRDDNEQFF.

Regarding this clonotype: This clone may be a read error of a much larger clone one base away. This chain uses TRBV10-3 with TRBJ2-3; 9 positions match TRBD1. The V gene's germline CDR1 is ENHRY and CDR2 SYGVKD. The V and J ends lost 11 bases and 5 bases, in that order; junction bases with no gene match: 11. The CDR3 extends over 14 amino acids. The CDR3 region has the DNA TGTGCCGCAACCGGGACAGGGATGGGAGATACGCAGTATTTT. Amino acids: CAATGTGMGDTQYF.

As for this clonotype: A much larger clone is a single base away; this may be a read error. V is TRBV9 and J is TRBJ2-1, with TRBD2 identical over 11 bases. The last part of the DNA fits TRBJ2-7 better; the J call may be wrong. CDR3 length equals 14 residues. Germline loops: CDR1 SGDLS, CDR2 YYNGEE. CDR3 sequence (DNA): TGTGCCAGTAGCGGGGGGGTATCCTACAATGAGCAGTACTTC. Its translation: CASSGGVSYNEQYF.

The CDR3 region has the DNA TGTGCCAGCAGTATACGAGGTCAGGGGGCAGATACGCAGTATTTT. Its translation: CASSIRGQGADTQYF. The V call is TRBV6-2 or TRBV6-3, the J call TRBJ2-3, with 7 positions matching TRBD1. CDR1 MNHEY and CDR2 SVGEGT come from the germline V gene. CDR3 size: 15 residues. V shed 5 bases, J shed 4 bases, and the junction held 9 bases outside the gene matches.

This clonotype has ten or more counts. The rearrangement joins TRBV7-2 to TRBJ2-3; 13 bases are shared with TRBD2. J lost 7 bases, V lost 5 bases, and 6 bases had no gene match. In germline, CDR1 is SGHTA, CDR2 FQGNSA. This CDR3 has 15 amino acids. The chain's CDR3 is CASSTRLAGGYTQYF. CDR3 sequence (DNA): TGTGCCAGCAGCACTCGACTAGCGGGGGGTTATACGCAGTATTTT.

The chain recombines TRBV29-1 with TRBJ2-7; perhaps TRBD2 as D (5 bases). This CDR3 comprises 12 residues. V was trimmed by 5 bases and J by 0 bases, leaving 8 bases between them. Germline V CDR1 and CDR2: SQVTM, ANQGSEA. Written as DNA, the CDR3 is TGCAGCGTTAAACGGGACTCCTACGAGCAGTACTTC. Translated: CSVKRDSYEQYF.

This clonotype was recorded a few times. This may be a read error, as it is one base from a much larger clone. V usage is TRBV3-1 and J usage is TRBJ2-5, with D perhaps TRBD2 (7 bases). The DNA end is more similar to TRBJ2-1, so the J call may be wrong. The CDR3 has 15 residues. The germline V gene encodes CDR1 LGHDT and CDR2 YNNKEL (reference sequence). In DNA form, the CDR3 reads TGTGCCAGCAGCCAAGACTGGCGGGGGCAAGAGACCCAGTTCTTC. Its translation is CASSQDWRGQETQFF.

V usage is TRBV28 and J usage is TRBJ1-5; D may be TRBD1 (6 bases). Germline-derived CDR1 and CDR2 are MDHEN and SYDVKM. The CDR3 consists of 13 residues. Trimming removed 6 bases at V and 7 bases at J, with 13 bases between. The CDR3 loop reads CASRFGGAQPQHF. In DNA, the CDR3 is TGTGCCAGCAGGTTCGGGGGCGCACAGCCCCAGCATTTT.

The chain employs TRBV7-2 and TRBJ2-3; D is perhaps TRBD1 (5 bases). Germline V gene lookup returns CDR1 SGHTA and CDR2 FQGNSA. Trimming stripped 5 bases from V and 7 bases from J, with 10 bases between. The CDR3 has 12 amino acids. The CDR3 region has the DNA TGTGCCAGCAGCCCTCAGGGCCATACGCAGTATTTT. Protein product: CASSPQGHTQYF.

This clonotype appeared many times. The chain is built from TRBV7-8 and TRBJ1-5; D is undetermined. Germline CDR1 SGHVS, CDR2 FQNEAQ. This CDR3 contains 14 residues. V lost 5 bases, J lost 0 bases, and 8 bases lay in between. DNA of the CDR3: TGTGCCAGCAGCCCCCAGTCTAGCAATCAGCCCCAGCATTTT. Protein sequence: CASSPQSSNQPQHF.

In this sample, this clonotype turned up many times. V gene TRBV5-4 combines with J gene TRBJ2-7; a weak D match, TRBD2 (5 bases). Per germline, CDR1 SGHNT and CDR2 YYREEE (reference sequence). The V and J ends lost 4 bases and 3 bases respectively, with 14 bases between them. This CDR3 comprises 14 residues. This CDR3 reads CASSRRPRDYEQYF. The CDR3, as DNA: TGTGCCAGCAGCCGCCGGCCCCGGGACTACGAGCAGTACTTC.

This clonotype appeared many times. The chain links TRBV5-1 to TRBJ2-7; 11 nucleotides match TRBD2. The CDR3 covers 14 residues. With 5 bases clipped from V and 3 bases from J, the junction kept 4 bases outside the gene matches. CDR1 is SGHRS, CDR2 YFSETQ, per germline. The CDR3 DNA sequence: TGCGCCAGCAGTTCCGGGACTAGCGGCTACGAGCAGTACTTC. Residues: CASSSGTSGYEQYF.

In this sample, this clonotype turned up a few times. At one end, the junction sequence differs from germline, possibly due to a read error. The rearrangement uses TRBV6-1 and TRBJ1-1, with a possible D match to TRBD1 (5 bases). The CDR3 runs to 15 residues. CDR1 is MNHNS, CDR2 SASEGT, per germline. The CDR3 reads CASNESGTASTEAFF. The CDR3 DNA reads as TGTGCCAGCAATGAATCCGGGACGGCGAGCACTGAAGCTTTCTTT.

This clonotype was counted ten times or more. The chain recombines TRBV2 with TRBJ2-5; TRBD2 matches 10 bases. CDR1 and CDR2 (germline): SNHLY, FYNNEI. V was clipped by 6 bases and J by 4 bases; unmatched bases: 8. The CDR3 loop spans 15 amino acids. The CDR3 sequence is CASRASGGRGETQYF. CDR3 DNA sequence: TGTGCCAGCAGAGCTAGCGGGGGAAGAGGAGAGACCCAGTACTTC.

This clonotype occurred a few times. The CDR3 DNA reads TGTGCCAGCAGCTTAGGGGACGGAGAAGCTTTCTTT. It encodes CASSLGDGEAFF. V usage is TRBV7-9 and J usage is TRBJ1-1; D perhaps matches TRBD1 (5 bases). CDR1 and CDR2 (germline): SEHNR, FQNEAQ (reference sequence). The CDR3 has 12 amino acids. V lost 1 base and J lost 8, with 8 bases in between.

To note about this clonotype: This may come from a read error, since a much larger clone is one base off. The chain is built from TRBV7-9 and TRBJ2-3; TRBD1 matches at 11 bases. This CDR3 has 14 amino acids. The V segment lost 7 bases and the J segment 4 bases; nucleotides outside the gene matches: 4. CDR1 SEHNR and CDR2 FQNEAQ come from the germline V gene (reference sequence). The CDR3 region has the DNA TGTGCCAGCAAGCCGGGACAGGGGGCAGATACGCAGTATTTT. This codes for CASKPGQGADTQYF.

With regard to this clonotype: One base away lies a much larger clone, so this may be a sequencing read error. The chain recombines TRBV25-1 with TRBJ2-1, with TRBD2 matching over 12 bases. The CDR3 contains 16 residues. CDR1 is MGHDK and CDR2 is SYGVNS in the germline V gene. Trimming at V came to 1 base and at J to 11 bases, leaving 9 bases not matched to a gene. The DNA for the CDR3 is TGTGCCAGCAGTGAATCTCGGGGGCTAGCGGGGGGGAAGCAGTTCTTC. Translation: CASSESRGLAGGKQFF.

Regarding this clonotype: Given a much more abundant clone one base away, this may be a read error. This chain joins TRBV12-3 or TRBV12-4 and TRBJ1-4, with D perhaps matching TRBD1 (5 bases). The length of the CDR3 is 15 residues. The chain's CDR3 is CACSESGAGREKLFF. The CDR3 DNA reads as TGTGCCTGCAGTGAGTCGGGCGCGGGACGAGAAAAACTGTTTTTT.

DNA of the CDR3: TGTGCCACCGTTGGGACCGACCACACAGATACGCAGTATTTT. It specifies CATVGTDHTDTQYF. The chain couples TRBV24-1 to TRBJ2-3; either TRBD1 or TRBD2 may supply D (5 bases each). This CDR3 contains 14 residues. Germline V gives CDR1 KGHDR, CDR2 SFDVKD. Trimming shortened V by 9 bases and J by 2 bases, and 14 bases separated the two germline ends.

This clonotype was seen many times. The rearrangement links TRBV11-2 to TRBJ1-2; TRBD1 matches 7 bases. The germline V gene encodes CDR1 SGHAT and CDR2 FQNNGV. CDR3 size: 13 residues. V shed 5 bases and J 7 bases; nucleotides not matched to a gene: 7. The CDR3 spells CASSPGRGSGYTF. CDR3 nucleotide sequence: TGTGCCAGCAGCCCCGGCAGGGGGTCTGGCTACACCTTC.

This clonotype was counted many times. The chain employs TRBV30 and TRBJ2-5; D ambiguous. From germline, CDR1 is GTSNPN and CDR2 SVGIG (reference sequence). V gave up 2 bases and J gave up 0 bases, with 4 bases separating them. The length of the CDR3 is 12 residues. Here the CDR3 reads CAWSKDQETQYF. The CDR3 region has the DNA TGTGCCTGGAGTAAGGACCAAGAGACCCAGTACTTC.